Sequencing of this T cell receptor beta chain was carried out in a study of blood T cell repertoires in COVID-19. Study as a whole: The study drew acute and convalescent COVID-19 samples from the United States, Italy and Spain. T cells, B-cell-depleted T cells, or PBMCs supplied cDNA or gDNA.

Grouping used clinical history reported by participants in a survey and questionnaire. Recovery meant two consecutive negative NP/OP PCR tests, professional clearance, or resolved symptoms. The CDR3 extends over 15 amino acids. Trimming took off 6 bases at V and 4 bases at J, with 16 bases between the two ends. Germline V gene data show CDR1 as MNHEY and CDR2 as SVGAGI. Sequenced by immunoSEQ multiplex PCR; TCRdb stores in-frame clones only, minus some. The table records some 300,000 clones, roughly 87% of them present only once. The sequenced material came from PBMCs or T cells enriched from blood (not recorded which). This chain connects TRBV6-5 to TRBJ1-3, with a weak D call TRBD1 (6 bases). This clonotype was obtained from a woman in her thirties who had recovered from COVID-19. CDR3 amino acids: CASSRQPGAGNTIYF. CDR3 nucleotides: TGTGCCAGCAGCCGACAGCCAGGGGCAGGAAACACCATATATTTT.